A single sample gave rise to the 8 T cell receptor beta chains below, sequenced in a study of CD8 T cells in Susac syndrome. RNA, at roughly 0.45 to 1 ug, was reverse transcribed with random hexamers. TCRdb re-analysed the immunoSEQ multiplex PCR reads in MiXCR, keeping a single row per CDR3 protein. In the table there are 100,000 to 150,000 distinct CDR3 sequences, roughly 95% of which are singletons. Sequenced input: CD4+ T cells from PBMCs. Every receptor here comes from a human donor in good health.

The rearrangement joins TRBV29-1 to TRBJ1-2; D perhaps matches TRBD1 (5 bases). This CDR3 has 13 amino acids. Between the trimmed V and J ends, which lost 4 bases and 2 bases, there was a span of 11 bases. In germline, CDR1 is SQVTM, CDR2 ANQGSEA. The CDR3 loop reads CSVVVGTNYGYTF. The CDR3 coding sequence is TGCAGCGTTGTGGTAGGGACCAACTATGGCTACACCTTC.

The chain recombines TRBV18 with TRBJ1-1, with 8 bases matching TRBD1. The V segment lost 6 bases and the J segment 4 bases; nucleotides outside the gene matches: 7. The CDR3 is made up of 14 amino acids. Germline-derived CDR1 and CDR2 are KGHSH and LQKENI. CDR3 DNA: TGTGCCAGCTCCTTGGACAGGGAGGGCACTGAAGCTTTCTTT. This gives the protein CASSLDREGTEAFF.

The gene calls are TRBV7-2 and TRBJ2-5, with TRBD2 matching 13 bases. CDR1 SGHTA and CDR2 FQGNSA come from the germline V gene. The CDR3 contains 16 residues. The J segment lost 5 bases and the V segment lost 5 bases, leaving 8 bases of the junction unmatched. The CDR3 DNA sequence: TGTGCCAGCAGCCGGGCACTAGCGGGAGGGGAGGAGACCCAGTACTTC. Encoded protein: CASSRALAGGEETQYF.

This sequence joins TRBV9 and TRBJ2-1; D ambiguous. Between the trimmed V and J ends, which lost 4 bases and 6 bases, there was a span of 20 bases. There are 16 residues in the CDR3. Germline V lookup: CDR1 SGDLS, CDR2 YYNGEE. CDR3 protein: CASSPLPGDTGNEQFF. The CDR3 DNA reads TGTGCCAGCAGCCCCCTGCCGGGCGATACGGGCAATGAGCAGTTCTTC.

This chain connects TRBV3-1 to TRBJ1-3; possible D gene TRBD1, 5 bases. Germline CDR1 reads LGHDT; CDR2 reads YNNKEL (reference sequence). Trimming left V 1 base short and J 1 base short, with 14 bases between. The CDR3 is made up of 17 amino acids. This CDR3 is CASSQGSSGHSGNTIYF. In DNA, the CDR3 is TGTGCCAGCAGCCAAGGAAGTTCAGGGCATTCTGGAAACACCATATATTTT.

CDR3 sequence reads: CSVGKGANEQFF. CDR3 in DNA: TGCAGCGTTGGCAAGGGGGCGAATGAGCAGTTCTTC. This chain links TRBV29-1 with TRBJ2-1, with 7 bases fitting TRBD1. Germline trimming cut 4 bases from V and 7 bases from J; bases unmatched to any gene: 4. The CDR3 runs to 12 residues. CDR1 SQVTM and CDR2 ANQGSEA come from the germline V gene.

The V call is TRBV6-1, the J call TRBJ2-1, with D hard to call. Germline CDR1 MNHNS, CDR2 SASEGT. Trimming shortened V by 7 bases and J by 1 base, and 5 bases separated the two germline ends. CDR3 length: 12 residues. This CDR3 reads CASKTSYNEQFF. The CDR3 region has the DNA TGTGCCAGCAAAACTTCCTACAATGAGCAGTTCTTC.

V gene TRBV12-3 or TRBV12-4 combines with J gene TRBJ2-2, with TRBD2 identical over 8 bases. V lost 1 base, J lost 4 bases, and 2 bases stayed unmatched. The CDR3 consists of 15 residues. CDR3 sequence: CASSLVLAGTGELFF. CDR3 bases: TGTGCCAGCAGTTTAGTTCTAGCGGGCACCGGGGAGCTGTTTTTT.